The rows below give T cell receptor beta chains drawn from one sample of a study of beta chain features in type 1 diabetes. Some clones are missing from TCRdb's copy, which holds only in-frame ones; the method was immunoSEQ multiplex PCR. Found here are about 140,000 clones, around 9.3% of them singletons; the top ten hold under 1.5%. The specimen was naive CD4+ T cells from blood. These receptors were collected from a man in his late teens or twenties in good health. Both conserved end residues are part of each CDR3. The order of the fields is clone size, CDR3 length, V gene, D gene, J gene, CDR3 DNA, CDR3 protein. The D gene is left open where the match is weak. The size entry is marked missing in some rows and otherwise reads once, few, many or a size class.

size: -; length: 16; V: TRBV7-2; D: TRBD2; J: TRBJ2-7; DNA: TGTGCCAGCAGCCCCATTAGCGGGGGGGGCCCCTACGAGCAGTACTTC; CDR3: CASSPISGGGPYEQYF
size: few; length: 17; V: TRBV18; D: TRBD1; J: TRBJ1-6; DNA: TGTGCCAGCTCGCCTTGGGACAGGGGGCCGATGAATTCACCCCTCCACTTT; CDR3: CASSPWDRGPMNSPLHF
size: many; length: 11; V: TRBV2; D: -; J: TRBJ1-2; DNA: TGTGCCAGCAGTGTCGGGGATGGCTACACCTTC; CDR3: CASSVGDGYTF
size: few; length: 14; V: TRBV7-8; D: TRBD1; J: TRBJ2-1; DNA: TGTGCCAGCAGGGACAGGGGTTCCTACAATGAGCAGTTCTTC; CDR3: CASRDRGSYNEQFF
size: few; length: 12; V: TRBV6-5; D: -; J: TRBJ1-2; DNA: TGTGCCACCCGCCTGTGGGGCGGAGGCTACACCTTC; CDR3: CATRLWGGGYTF
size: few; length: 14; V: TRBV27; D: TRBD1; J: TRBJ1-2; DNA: TGTGCCAGCAGTATGCGACAGGGAGGCTATGGCTACACCTTC; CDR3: CASSMRQGGYGYTF
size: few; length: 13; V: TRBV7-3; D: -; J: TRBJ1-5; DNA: TGTGCCAGCAGCCCTAACTCAGGTCAGCCCCAGCATTTT; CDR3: CASSPNSGQPQHF
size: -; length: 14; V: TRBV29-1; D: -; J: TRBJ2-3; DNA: TGCAGCGTTAATTTGGGGGCCTTCGCAGATACGCAGTATTTT; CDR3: CSVNLGAFADTQYF
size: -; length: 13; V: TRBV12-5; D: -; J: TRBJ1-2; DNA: TGTGCTAGTCAAGAGGACAATTCCTATGGCTACACCTTC; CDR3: CASQEDNSYGYTF
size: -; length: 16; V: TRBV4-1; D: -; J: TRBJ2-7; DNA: TGCGCCAGCAGCCAAGATAGGACAGCTTCCTTCTACGAGCAGTACTTC; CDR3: CASSQDRTASFYEQYF
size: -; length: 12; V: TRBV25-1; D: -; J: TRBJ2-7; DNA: TGTGCCAGCAGCAGACAGGCCAGCGAGCAGTACTTC; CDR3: CASSRQASEQYF
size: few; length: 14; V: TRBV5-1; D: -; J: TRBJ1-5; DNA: TGCGCCAGCAGCTTGGGGAAGGGGAATCAGCCCCAGCATTTT; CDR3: CASSLGKGNQPQHF
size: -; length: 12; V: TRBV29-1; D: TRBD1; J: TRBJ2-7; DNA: TGCAGCGTAAAGACAGGGGGCTACGAGCAGTACTTC; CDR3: CSVKTGGYEQYF
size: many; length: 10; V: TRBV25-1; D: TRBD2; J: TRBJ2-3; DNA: TGTGCCAGTAGCGGGGATACGCAGTATTTT; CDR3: CASSGDTQYF
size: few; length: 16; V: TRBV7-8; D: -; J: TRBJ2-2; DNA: TGTGCCAGCAATGGCTTGCCTAGTGGAAACCCCGGGGAGCTGTTTTTT; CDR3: CASNGLPSGNPGELFF
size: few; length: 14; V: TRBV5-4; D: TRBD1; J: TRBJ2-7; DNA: TGTGCCAGCAGCTCGGGACAGGGGGGATACGAGCAGTACTTC; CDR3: CASSSGQGGYEQYF
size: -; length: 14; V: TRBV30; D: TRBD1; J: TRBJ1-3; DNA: TGTGCCTGGAGTGGGACAGGCACTGGAAACACCATATATTTT; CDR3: CAWSGTGTGNTIYF
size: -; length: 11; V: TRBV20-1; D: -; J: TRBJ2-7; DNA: TGCAGTGCTAGGGGAGGCTCCGAGCAGTACTTC; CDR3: CSARGGSEQYF
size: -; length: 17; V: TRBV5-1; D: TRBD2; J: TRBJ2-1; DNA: TGCGCCAGCAGAGCGGGACTAGCGGGGAAAACCTACAATGAGCAGTTCTTC; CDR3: CASRAGLAGKTYNEQFF
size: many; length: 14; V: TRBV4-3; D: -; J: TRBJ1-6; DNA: TGCGCCAGCCGCGGTGAGGGCTATAATTCACCCCTCCACTTT; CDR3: CASRGEGYNSPLHF
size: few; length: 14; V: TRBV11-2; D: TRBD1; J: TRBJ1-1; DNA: TGTGCCAGCAGCCAGACAGGGGTGGGCACTGAAGCTTTCTTT; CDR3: CASSQTGVGTEAFF
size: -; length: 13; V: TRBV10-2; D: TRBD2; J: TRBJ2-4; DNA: TGCGCCAGCAGTTTCGTTTATTCGGGACTACAATACTTC; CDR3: CASSFVYSGLQYF
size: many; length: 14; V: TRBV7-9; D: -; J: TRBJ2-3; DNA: TGTGCCAGCAGCTTTGGTGGGGCCATAGATACGCAGTATTTT; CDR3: CASSFGGAIDTQYF
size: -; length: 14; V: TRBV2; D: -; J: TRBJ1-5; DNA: TGTGCCAGCAGTGAGGCCACCGACAATCAGCCCCAGCATTTT; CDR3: CASSEATDNQPQHF
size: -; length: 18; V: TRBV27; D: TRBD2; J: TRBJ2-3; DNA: TGTGCCAGCAGTGGGGGACTAGCGGGGCCCCAAGGCACAGATACGCAGTATTTT; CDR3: CASSGGLAGPQGTDTQYF
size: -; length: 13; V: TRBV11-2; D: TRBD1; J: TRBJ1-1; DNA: TGTGCCAGCAGCCCCGACAGGGGCACTGAAGCTTTCTTT; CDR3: CASSPDRGTEAFF
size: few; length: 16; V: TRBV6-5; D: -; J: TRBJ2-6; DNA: TGTGCCAGCAGTTACTCCACGGGCTCTGGGGCCAACGTCCTGACTTTC; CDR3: CASSYSTGSGANVLTF
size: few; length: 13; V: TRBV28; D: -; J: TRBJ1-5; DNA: TGTGCCAGCAGAAACAGGGTGTTTCAGCCCCAGCATTTT; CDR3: CASRNRVFQPQHF
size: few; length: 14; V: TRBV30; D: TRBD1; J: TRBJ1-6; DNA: TGTGCCTGGATTATCGGGACAGGGGCGGGTCCCCTCCACTTT; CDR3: CAWIIGTGAGPLHF
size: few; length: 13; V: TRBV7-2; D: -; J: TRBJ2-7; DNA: TGTGCCAGCAGCTTACACAGCACCTACGAGCAGTACTTC; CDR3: CASSLHSTYEQYF
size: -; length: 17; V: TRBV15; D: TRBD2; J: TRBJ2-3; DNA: TGTGCCACCAGCAGAGGTGGGACTAGCGGGGGTTGGGATACGCAGTATTTT; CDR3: CATSRGGTSGGWDTQYF
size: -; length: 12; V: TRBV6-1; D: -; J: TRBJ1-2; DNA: TGTGCCAGCAGACAGACAGATTATGGCTACACCTTC; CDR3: CASRQTDYGYTF